This T cell receptor beta chain was identified during a study of radiotherapy plus CTLA-4 blockade in lung cancer. Overall study context: Objective responses were seen in more than 15% of patients, disease control in approximately 30%.

Participants had chemo-refractory metastatic non-small-cell lung cancer and were treated with focal radiation plus ipilimumab CTLA-4 blockade. General study points: Early blood T cell clone dynamics, with interferon-beta, were reported to best predict response.

The germline gives CDR1 SGHNT, CDR2 YENEEA. V was clipped by 2 bases and J by 6 bases, with 8 bases between them. The CDR3 sequence is 13 residues long. This clone came up once. Its antigen is not known. TCRdb's copy holds only in-frame clones and misses some; the assay was immunoSEQ multiplex PCR. This sample yields 70,000 to 100,000 clones, of which roughly 86% are seen a single time; approximately 2% belongs to the top ten. This clonotype originated in a human donor with non-small cell lung cancer who had a partial response to radiotherapy plus ipilimumab. The specimen was peripheral blood, collected from a patient treated with radiotherapy plus ipilimumab. This chain connects TRBV11-3 to TRBJ2-1; D gene uncertain. The CDR3 sequence: CASSLPFSNEQFF. DNA for the CDR3: TGTGCCAGCAGCTTACCCTTTAGCAATGAGCAGTTCTTC. The whole variable domain, remainder taken from reference TRBV11-3 and TRBJ2-1, is EAGVVQSPRYKIIEKKQPVAFWCNPISGHNTLYWYLQNLGQGPELLIRYENEEAVDDSQLPKDRFSAERLKGVDSTLKIQPAELGDSAVYLCASSLPFSNEQFFGPGTRLTVL.